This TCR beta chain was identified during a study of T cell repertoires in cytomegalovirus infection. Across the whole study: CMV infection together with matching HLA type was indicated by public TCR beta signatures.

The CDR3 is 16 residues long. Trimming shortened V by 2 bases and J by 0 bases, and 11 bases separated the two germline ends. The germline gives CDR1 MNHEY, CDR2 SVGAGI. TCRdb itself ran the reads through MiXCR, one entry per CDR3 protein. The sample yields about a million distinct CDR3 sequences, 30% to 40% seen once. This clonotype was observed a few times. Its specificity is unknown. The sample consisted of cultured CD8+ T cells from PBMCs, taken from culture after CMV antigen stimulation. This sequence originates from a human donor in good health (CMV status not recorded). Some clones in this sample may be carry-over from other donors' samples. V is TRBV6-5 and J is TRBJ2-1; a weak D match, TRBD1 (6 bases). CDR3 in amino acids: CASSYTGQSSYNEQFF. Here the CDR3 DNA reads TGTGCCAGCAGTTACACCGGACAGAGCTCCTACAATGAGCAGTTCTTC.